This TCR beta chain appears in the sequencing data of a study of blood T cell repertoires in COVID-19. Across the whole study: Specimens from acute and convalescent COVID-19 originated in the United States, Italy and Spain.

Recovery among Cohort 3 donors was established by two negative PCRs, clearance, or symptom resolution. The assay was immunoSEQ multiplex PCR, and TCRdb's table has in-frame clones only and misses some. The sample has under 300,000 clones; roughly 90% are singletons. CDR3 length equals 16 residues. V was trimmed by 2 bases and J by 3 bases, leaving 14 bases between them. The germline CDR1 and CDR2 sequences are LGHNT and FRNRAP. The sequence came from a woman between 45 and 65 years old who had recovered from COVID-19. The sequenced material came from PBMCs or T cells enriched from blood (not recorded which). This chain joins TRBV12-5 and TRBJ2-1, with a possible D match to TRBD1 (6 bases). CDR3 sequence: CASGLSGGLGYNEQFF. CDR3 DNA: TGTGCTAGTGGTTTGTCTGGGGGCTTGGGCTACAATGAGCAGTTCTTC.